These T cell receptor beta chains were read from a single sample in a study of beta chain features in type 1 diabetes. Using immunoSEQ multiplex PCR, the repertoire was profiled, and TCRdb retains in-frame clones only, with some absent. The table records some 350,000 clones, around an eighth of them present only once. The sequencing input was naive CD4+ T cells from blood. The receptor set was obtained from a woman aged 18-29 years with type 1 diabetes. CDR3s include the opening cysteine and the closing phenylalanine or tryptophan. The D gene is left open where the match is weak. Clone sizes are given selectively: once, few, many, or a class where the clone is expanded.

>TRBV7-9|TRBD2|-|TRBJ2-3
TGTGCCAGCACCCATAGCGGGAGCCCAGATACGCAGTATTTT
CASTHSGSPDTQYF
>TRBV7-2|TRBD1|-|TRBJ1-5
TGTGCCAGCAGCTGGGACAGCCTTAGCAATCAGCCCCAGCATTTT
CASSWDSLSNQPQHF
>TRBV5-1|-|-|TRBJ2-6
TGCGCCAGCAGCCCGACGGGTTACTCTGGGGCCAACGTCCTGACTTTC
CASSPTGYSGANVLTF
>TRBV2|TRBD2|-|TRBJ2-1
TGTGCCAGCAGAAGAGGACTAGCGAGATACAATGAGCAGTTCTTC
CASRRGLARYNEQFF
>TRBV5-1|TRBD1|-|TRBJ1-1
TGCGCCAGCAGCTCAACCGGGACAGGGAACACTGAAGCTTTCTTT
CASSSTGTGNTEAFF
>TRBV30|TRBD2|few|TRBJ2-5
TGTGCCTGGAGTCTTCTAGCGGGAGGACGGGAGACCCAGTACTTC
CAWSLLAGGRETQYF
>TRBV11-2|TRBD1|-|TRBJ1-2
TGTGCCAGCAGCTCTTTGACAGGGCCCCACTATGGCTACACCTTC
CASSSLTGPHYGYTF
>TRBV5-1|TRBD2|few|TRBJ2-1
TGCGCCAGCAGCTTGGAAACTAGCGGTAATGAGCAGTTCTTC
CASSLETSGNEQFF
>TRBV5-1|-|-|TRBJ2-1
TGCGCCAGCAGCTCCGCTAGTAGCGGTCCCAATGAGCAGTTCTTC
CASSSASSGPNEQFF
>TRBV28|TRBD1|-|TRBJ1-1
TGTGCCAGCACCATCACAGGGGGCGTTCAAACTGAAGCTTTCTTT
CASTITGGVQTEAFF
>TRBV7-2|-|few|TRBJ2-7
TGTGCCAGCAGCTTGTCACAGGGAACCTACGAGCAGTACTTC
CASSLSQGTYEQYF
>TRBV28|TRBD2|-|TRBJ2-3
TGTGCCAGCACCAAAGCGGGAGGCCGCGGAGATACGCAGTATTTT
CASTKAGGRGDTQYF
>TRBV21-1|-|-|TRBJ2-7
TGTGCCAGCCGAGGAGGGACTAGCGGGAGTAGCCCCTACGAGCAGTACTTC
CASRGGTSGSSPYEQYF
>TRBV5-1|-|-|TRBJ1-1
TGCGCCAGCAGTATTGAACAGGGGAACACTGAAGCTTTCTTT
CASSIEQGNTEAFF
>TRBV15|TRBD2|-|TRBJ2-1
TGTGCCTCCGCTCGCGTAGCGGGCTACAATGAGCAGTTCTTC
CASARVAGYNEQFF
>TRBV7-2|-|-|TRBJ2-3
TGTGCCACGGGAACTAGAGCCTTGTCAGATACGCAGTATTTT
CATGTRALSDTQYF
>TRBV2|TRBD1|-|TRBJ1-5
TGTGCCAGCAGTGCCCAGGGACAGTTGCAGCCCCAGCATTTT
CASSAQGQLQPQHF
>TRBV6-6|-|few|TRBJ2-7
TGTGCCAGCAGTTACTCGTCAGCCTACGAGCAGTACTTC
CASSYSSAYEQYF
>TRBV10-3|TRBD2|-|TRBJ2-3
TGTGCCATCAGTGGGGTGGTCGGCGGGAGTAGGGATACGCAGTATTTT
CAISGVVGGSRDTQYF
>TRBV5-1|TRBD2|few|TRBJ2-1
TGCGCCAGCAGCTTGGGACTAGCGGGAGGGGGCTCCTACAATGAGCAGTTCTTC
CASSLGLAGGGSYNEQFF
>TRBV5-8|TRBD1|few|TRBJ2-5
TGTGCCAGCAGAGGGACAGGGGCGAGGTTGAAGACCCAGTACTTC
CASRGTGARLKTQYF
>TRBV19|TRBD1|-|TRBJ2-7
TGTGCCAGTAGTACCACTCCGGGACAGATCTACGAGCAGTACTTC
CASSTTPGQIYEQYF
>TRBV5-1|-|few|TRBJ2-1
TGCGCCAGCAGCCTTTTTTCGGTAGCGAAGGGAATAGATGAGCAGTTCTTC
CASSLFSVAKGIDEQFF
>TRBV5-6|-|-|TRBJ1-1
TGTGCCAGCAGCTTGGTCGGGGGAGATACCTGGGGTGAAGCTTTCTTT
CASSLVGGDTWGEAFF
>TRBV18|TRBD2|few|TRBJ2-3
TGTGCCAGCTCTCGGACTAGCGGAACTAGCACAGATACGCAGTATTTT
CASSRTSGTSTDTQYF
>TRBV7-9|TRBD2|-|TRBJ2-1
TGTGCCAGCAGCTTTGTTACTAGCGGTTCCTACAATGAGCAGTTCTTC
CASSFVTSGSYNEQFF
>TRBV9|-|few|TRBJ2-1
TGTGCCAGCAGCGTAGCTCTCACTAGCCGGGGGAATGAGCAGTTCTTC
CASSVALTSRGNEQFF
>TRBV5-4|TRBD1|-|TRBJ1-1
TGTGCCAGCACCATGGGGGGACAGGGTCGAACTTTCTTT
CASTMGGQGRTFF